This T cell receptor (beta chain) appears in the sequencing data of a study of blood T cell repertoires in COVID-19. Deletions cut 10 bases from V and 0 bases from J, with 9 bases between. The germline CDR1 and CDR2 sequences are MNHEY and SMNVEV (reference sequence). CDR3 length: 12 amino acids. TCRdb's table, derived via immunoSEQ multiplex PCR, lists solely in-frame clones and lacks some. Here the sample spans about 260,000 clones, 88% being singletons. The chain employs TRBV27 and TRBJ1-2; no firm D call. The receptor's source is a human donor in a cohort sampled during active COVID-19. Sequencing was carried out using peripheral blood. The CDR3 reads CATSGSNYGYTF. The CDR3, as DNA: TGTGCCACCTCGGGTTCTAACTATGGCTACACCTTC.